This T cell receptor (beta chain) was sequenced for a study of cytomegalovirus exposure and HLA in healthy donors. Study outcomes and limitations: Later analysis showed most CMV-associated TCR beta chains appearing HLA-restricted. The HLA-A and HLA-B alleles of most subjects were reportedly predicted accurately from TCR beta sequences. One later analysis reportedly identified an Asian-associated ancestry cluster that showed fewer N-insertions than the roughly 700-donor mean.

PCR involved 60 Vbeta and 13 Jbeta primers. Sequenced by immunoSEQ multiplex PCR; TCRdb stores in-frame clones only, minus some. Here the sample table reports about 58,000 clones. CDR3 length equals 13 residues. Trimming left V 6 bases short and J 2 bases short, with 10 bases between. CDR1 is SGHRS, CDR2 YFSETQ, per germline. As for this clone: What it binds is unknown.

It was healthy bone marrow donors who served as donors. The receptor comes from a young woman in good health and CMV-seronegative. This chain connects TRBV5-1 to TRBJ2-3; tentatively, D is TRBD2 (6 bases). Specimen: PBMCs. The CDR3 sequence is CASKEGNTDTQYF. CDR3 DNA sequence: TGCGCCAGCAAGGAGGGAAACACAGATACGCAGTATTTT.